The text below deals with one T cell receptor beta chain. In the study's own analysis: Using reference gene primer amplification, nucleated cell counts were estimated. Produced via immunoSEQ multiplex PCR; TCRdb's table is partial and in-frame only. The V and J calls and clone size were taken over from that table, and D and trimming were inferred from the DNA. The table lists 250,000 to 300,000 clones, about 90% of them singletons. The CDR3 sequence is 13 residues long. Germline V gene lookup returns CDR1 MNHNS and CDR2 SASEGT. The ends were cut back, 8 bases at V and 2 bases at J, with 10 bases in the middle. The data stem from a study of blood T cell repertoires in COVID-19.

The chain has TRBV6-1 and TRBJ1-5, with D possibly being TRBD1 (5 bases). The receptor comes from a woman in her fifties or sixties who had recovered from COVID-19. Sequenced: peripheral blood. Written as DNA, the CDR3 is TGTGCCAGCGCACCGGGGGGCAATCAGCCCCAGCATTTT. Translated: CASAPGGNQPQHF.